This T cell receptor beta chain emerged from a study of cytomegalovirus exposure and HLA in healthy donors. Study-level points and caveats: Most TCR sequences proved rare, with some public TCRs found in many donors. Earlier findings revealed that most TCR beta V segments proved productive either about 87% or about 30% of the time.

This clone was seen more than once but under ten times. Its antigen is not known. Germline lookup yields CDR1 MNHNS and CDR2 SASEGT. The V gene end was trimmed by 6 bases and the J gene end by 7 bases; junction bases not matched to a gene: 15. The CDR3 sequence is 15 residues long. Sampled while nominally healthy, donors likely had unrecorded immune exposures. It was with 60 Vbeta and 13 Jbeta primers that the PCR ran. This table comes from immunoSEQ multiplex PCR, and its TCRdb copy is limited to in-frame clones, with some not included. The repertoire holds approximately 100,000 clones, 60% to 70% seen once, with around 3.5% in the top ten.

This TCR derives from a woman between 50 and 59 years old in good health and CMV-seronegative. This chain uses TRBV6-1 with TRBJ2-7, with 7 bases matching TRBD2. Sequenced material: PBMCs. The CDR3 nucleotides are TGTGCCAGCAGGAGAGTGGGCGGCGGGAGTAATGAGCAGTACTTC. It codes for CASRRVGGGSNEQYF.